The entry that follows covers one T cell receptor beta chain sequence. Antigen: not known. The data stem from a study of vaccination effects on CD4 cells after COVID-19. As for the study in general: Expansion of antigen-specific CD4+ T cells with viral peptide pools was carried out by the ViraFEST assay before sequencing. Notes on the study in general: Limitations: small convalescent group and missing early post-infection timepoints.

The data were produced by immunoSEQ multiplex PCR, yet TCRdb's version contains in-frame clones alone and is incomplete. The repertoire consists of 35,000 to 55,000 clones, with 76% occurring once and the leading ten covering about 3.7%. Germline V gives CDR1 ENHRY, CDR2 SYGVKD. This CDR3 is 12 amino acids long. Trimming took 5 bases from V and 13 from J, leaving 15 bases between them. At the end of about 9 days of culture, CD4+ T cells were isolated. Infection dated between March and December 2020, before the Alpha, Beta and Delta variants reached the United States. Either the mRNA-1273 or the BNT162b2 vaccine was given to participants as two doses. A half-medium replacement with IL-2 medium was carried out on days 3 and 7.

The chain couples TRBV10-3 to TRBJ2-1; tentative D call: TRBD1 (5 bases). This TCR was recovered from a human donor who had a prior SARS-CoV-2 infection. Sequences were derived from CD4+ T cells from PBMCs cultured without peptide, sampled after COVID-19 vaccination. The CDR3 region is CAISMEQDPQFF. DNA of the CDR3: TGTGCCATCAGTATGGAACAGGACCCTCAGTTCTTC.